The 18 T cell receptor beta chains presented below share a single source sample, sequenced in a study of cytomegalovirus exposure and HLA in healthy donors. It was with 60 Vbeta and 13 Jbeta primers that the PCR ran. The assay was immunoSEQ multiplex PCR, and TCRdb's table has in-frame clones only and misses some. Of about 110,000 clones in the sample, around three quarters were seen once. The material sequenced was PBMCs. Receptor source: a woman younger than 45 in good health and CMV-seronegative.

This clone was counted between two and nine times. The V and J genes are TRBV29-1 and TRBJ2-3, with 10 bases aligning to TRBD1. Germline V gene data show CDR1 as SQVTM and CDR2 as ANQGSEA. The junction had 8 bases not matched to a gene; V was cut back by 0 bases and J by 11 bases. The CDR3 length is 14 residues. The CDR3 is CSVEDRQGAVGQYF. CDR3 DNA sequence: TGCAGCGTTGAAGATCGACAGGGGGCGGTTGGGCAGTATTTT.

The rearrangement joins TRBV9 to TRBJ2-2; tentatively, D is TRBD1 (6 bases). The CDR3 is 15 amino acids. Per the germline V gene, CDR1 is SGDLS and CDR2 is YYNGEE. Between the trimmed V and J ends, which lost 3 bases and 7 bases, there was a span of 16 bases. CDR3 in DNA: TGTGCCAGCAGCGCAGGGGCCTTCGACAGCGGGGAGCTGTTTTTT. Protein: CASSAGAFDSGELFF.

In this sample, this clone turned up a few times. The rearrangement joins TRBV4-1 to TRBJ1-4, with D possibly matching TRBD1 (6 bases). This CDR3 is 14 amino acids long. V dropped 1 base and J dropped 5 bases, with 8 bases sitting between them. Germline CDR1 MGHRA, CDR2 YSYEKL. CDR3 residues: CASSQVRGNEKLFF. The CDR3 nucleotides read TGCGCCAGCAGCCAAGTGAGGGGGAATGAAAAACTGTTTTTT.

The chain recombines TRBV6-1 with TRBJ2-7, with TRBD2 as a possible D gene (6 bases). Germline V CDR1 and CDR2: MNHNS, SASEGT. The CDR3 loop spans 14 amino acids. V lost 2 bases to trimming and J lost 1 base, with 9 bases between them. In nucleotides, the CDR3 is TGTGCCAGCAGTGAACTAGCGACGTCCTACGAGCAGTACTTC. Amino acid sequence: CASSELATSYEQYF.

The V call is TRBV19, the J call TRBJ1-2; TRBD1 matches at 8 bases. This CDR3 spans 12 amino acids. The V gene's germline CDR1 is LNHDA and CDR2 SQIVND (reference sequence). The ends lost 4 bases at V and 7 bases at J; junction bases unmatched: 2. Here the CDR3 reads CASSRQGAGYTF. The CDR3 region has the DNA TGTGCCAGTAGTAGGCAGGGGGCTGGCTACACCTTC.

The chain uses TRBV7-2 and TRBJ1-1; D ambiguous. The CDR3 runs 17 residues. Per germline, CDR1 SGHTA and CDR2 FQGNSA. V dropped 2 bases and J dropped 7 bases, with 23 bases sitting between them. DNA of the CDR3: TGTGCCAGCAGCTTACCAAGTGGTTTGAGCCAGGCGCTTGAAGCTTTCTTT. This translates into CASSLPSGLSQALEAFF.

The chain recombines TRBV28 with TRBJ2-1; 9 nucleotides align to TRBD2. CDR1 and CDR2 from the germline V gene are MDHEN and SYDVKM. V trimming: 5 bases; J trimming: 2 bases; junction bases outside the gene matches: 7. The CDR3 is 16 residues long. CDR3 nucleotides: TGTGCCAGCAGTGGGCTTGGACTAGCGACCTACAATGAGCAGTTCTTC. Translation: CASSGLGLATYNEQFF.

This clone was detected a few times. The rearrangement uses TRBV27 and TRBJ1-1; possible D gene TRBD1, 6 bases. CDR1 is MNHEY and CDR2 is SMNVEV in the germline V gene (reference sequence). The V and J ends lost 2 bases and 8 bases respectively, with 12 bases between them. The CDR3 totals 13 residues. The CDR3 nucleotides read TGTGCCAGCAGTTTAGGGGAGGGGGTCGAAGCTTTCTTT. Translating it yields CASSLGEGVEAFF.

The chain combines TRBV14 with TRBJ2-2; 10 bases match TRBD2. Germline CDR1 and CDR2: SGHDN and FVKESK. The CDR3 runs to 14 residues. The V and J ends lost 4 bases and 10 bases, in that order; junction bases with no gene match: 6. The CDR3 bases are TGTGCCAGCAGCCTAGCGGGAGGACCGCCGGAGCTGTTTTTT. Amino acids: CASSLAGGPPELFF.

This clone has only one observation. V usage is TRBV11-1 and J usage is TRBJ2-7, with D possibly matching TRBD1 (5 bases). The V gene's germline CDR1 is SGHAT and CDR2 FQDESV (reference sequence). The length of the CDR3 is 14 residues. Trimming removed 2 bases at V and 3 bases at J, with 11 bases between. This chain's CDR3 is CASSLTQQGYEQYF. The DNA for the CDR3 is TGTGCCAGCAGCTTAACGCAGCAGGGCTACGAGCAGTACTTC.

The chain carries TRBV19 and TRBJ1-4; perhaps TRBD1 as D (5 bases). The germline CDR1 and CDR2 sequences are LNHDA and SQIVND (reference sequence). This CDR3 is built from 10 residues. Trimming left V 6 bases short and J 14 bases short, with 10 bases between. CDR3 sequence reads: CASRGHLLFF. CDR3 coding DNA: TGTGCCAGTAGAGGACATTTGCTGTTTTTT.

This chain connects TRBV28 to TRBJ1-2; D unclear. Trimming left V 6 bases short and J 3 bases short, with 17 bases between. The CDR3 extends over 15 amino acids. CDR1 and CDR2 from the germline V gene are MDHEN and SYDVKM. CDR3 nucleotide sequence: TGTGCCAGCAGACCGAGAGCGGGCCCCCACTATGGCTACACCTTC. Residues: CASRPRAGPHYGYTF.

CDR3 DNA sequence: TGTGCCTCCTCAGTCTCTGGAAACACCATATATTTT. It yields the protein CASSVSGNTIYF. This chain uses TRBV30 with TRBJ1-3; D is uncertain. Germline CDR1 GTSNPN, CDR2 SVGIG (reference sequence). The CDR3 totals 12 residues. Between the trimmed V and J ends, which lost 7 bases and 0 bases, there was a span of 7 bases.

The chain employs TRBV4-3 and TRBJ2-2, with D tentatively TRBD2 (5 bases). The CDR3 sequence is 14 residues long. The germline CDR1 and CDR2 sequences are LGHNA and YSLEER. Trimming took off 5 bases at V and 4 bases at J, with 11 bases between the two ends. In DNA form, the CDR3 reads TGCGCCAGCAGCGGGAGTCCGTCCACCGGGGAGCTGTTTTTT. Its protein is CASSGSPSTGELFF.

This sequence joins TRBV28 and TRBJ2-4; TRBD1 agrees at 7 bases. The CDR3 length is 14 residues. Germline CDR1 and CDR2: MDHEN and SYDVKM. Trimming removed 9 bases from V and 9 bases from J; junction bases left unmatched: 14. The CDR3 coding sequence is TGTGCCAGTCGTGAGTCAGGGGGTTTGGGCATTCAGTACTTC. Encoded protein: CASRESGGLGIQYF.

The chain carries TRBV29-1 and TRBJ1-5; D is ambiguous. This CDR3 is 13 amino acids long. The V and J ends lost 5 bases and 3 bases respectively, with 11 bases between them. Looked up from germline, CDR1 is SQVTM and CDR2 is ANQGSEA. This chain's CDR3 is CSVSFVDNQPQHF. CDR3 sequence (DNA): TGCAGCGTTTCGTTTGTAGACAATCAGCCCCAGCATTTT. The whole variable domain, remainder taken from reference TRBV29-1 and TRBJ1-5, is SAVISQKPSRDICQRGTSLTIQCQVDSQVTMMFWYRQQPGQSLTLIATANQGSEATYESGFVIDKFPISRPNLTFSTLTVSNMSPEDSSIYLCSVSFVDNQPQHFGDGTRLSIL.

The rearrangement uses TRBV27 and TRBJ1-1, with 8 bases fitting TRBD1. Germline lookup yields CDR1 MNHEY and CDR2 SMNVEV (reference sequence). This CDR3 comprises 15 residues. Losses at the gene ends were 3 bases for V and 1 base for J; bases not matched to a gene: 4. The CDR3 sequence: CASSFAGGENTEAFF. The CDR3 coding sequence is TGTGCCAGCAGTTTCGCAGGGGGCGAGAACACTGAAGCTTTCTTT.

The CDR3: CASSHKAWTGETYGYTF. The CDR3 DNA sequence: TGTGCCAGCAGCCACAAAGCTTGGACAGGGGAAACCTATGGCTACACCTTC. The chain links TRBV14 to TRBJ1-2; TRBD1 matches at 9 bases. The CDR3 has 17 residues. Germline V lookup: CDR1 SGHDN, CDR2 FVKESK. Germline trimming cut 3 bases from V and 4 bases from J; bases unmatched to any gene: 12.